This T cell receptor beta chain was identified during a study of T cell repertoires in cytomegalovirus infection. Study details: Public TCR beta signatures indicated both CMV infection and matching HLA type. Study-wide results and caveats: Across the ex vivo response, the dominant clonotypes were HLA-C-restricted CMV-specific TCR beta clonotypes.

Concerning this clonotype: Its cognate antigen is unknown.

Germline V gene sequence: CDR1 DFQATT, CDR2 SNEGSKA (reference sequence). V was trimmed by 2 bases and J by 6 bases, leaving 8 bases between them. The CDR3 length is 12 residues. Via MiXCR, TCRdb re-called the reads, giving one row per CDR3 protein. The profile shows approximately 730,000 distinct CDR3 sequences, roughly 29% of them singletons. Sample: cultured CD8+ T cells from PBMCs, taken from culture after CMV antigen stimulation. This TCR came from a human donor in good health (CMV status not recorded). Some clones in this sample may be carry-over from other donors' samples. This chain connects TRBV20-1 to TRBJ2-1, with TRBD2 as a possible D gene (7 bases). The CDR3 bases are TGCAGTGCTAGAAGGGGGGGCAATGAGCAGTTCTTC. The encoded protein is CSARRGGNEQFF.